The 7 T cell receptor beta chains below all came from one sample that was sequenced in a study of T cell responses to AZD1222 COVID-19 vaccine (dated by TCRdb to about 2021). The label giving this sample's time point can be read as: baseline before first vaccination. Library generation was performed with the immunoSEQ multiplex PCR assay. TCRdb carries this immuneACCESS record with in-frame sequences only. Its versions omit some clonotypes, under half of them owing to an unresolved V gene in the studies checked, with the rest unexplained. The sample yields about 92,000 clones; about 90% were counted once. Around 8.1% of the sample is held by the ten biggest clonotypes. The specimen was peripheral blood, collected on day 0 of AZD1222 vaccination. The source is an adult in good health.

The gene calls are TRBV7-9 and TRBJ2-7, with unresolved D. Per the germline V gene, CDR1 is SEHNR and CDR2 is FQNEAQ (reference sequence). V dropped 2 bases and J dropped 6 bases, with 5 bases sitting between them. The CDR3 consists of 11 residues. The CDR3 loop reads CASSLSSEQYF. CDR3 DNA sequence: TGTGCCAGCAGCTTAAGCTCCGAGCAGTACTTC.

The CDR3 sequence: CASSLVRGRSEKLFF. Written as DNA, the CDR3 is TGTGCCAGCAGTTTAGTCCGGGGGAGGAGTGAAAAACTGTTTTTT. The chain couples TRBV27 to TRBJ1-4, with D possibly matching TRBD1 (5 bases). Germline values: CDR1 MNHEY, CDR2 SMNVEV (reference sequence). The CDR3 totals 15 residues. V dropped 2 bases and J dropped 7 bases, with 14 bases sitting between them. The complete variable domain, with remaining parts taken from reference TRBV27 and TRBJ1-4, reads EAQVTQNPRYLITVTGKKLTVTCSQNMNHEYMSWYRQDPGLGLRQIYYSMNVEVTDKGDVPEGYKVSRKEKRNFPLILESPSPNQTSLYFCASSLVRGRSEKLFFGSGTQLSVL.

CDR3 residues: CASRLAEAEQYF. DNA of the CDR3: TGTGCCAGCAGACTAGCGGAAGCCGAGCAGTACTTC. The chain carries TRBV28 and TRBJ2-7, with TRBD2 identical over 8 bases. This CDR3 is 12 amino acids long. Germline loops: CDR1 MDHEN, CDR2 SYDVKM. The V segment lost 6 bases and the J segment 6 bases; nucleotides outside the gene matches: 4.

This sequence joins TRBV20-1 and TRBJ2-3; D is undetermined. The CDR3 has 13 amino acids. CDR1 and CDR2 from the germline V gene are DFQATT and SNEGSKA (reference sequence). V gave up 3 bases and J gave up 3 bases, with 10 bases separating them. CDR3 region: CSASAVNTDTQYF. CDR3 sequence (DNA): TGCAGTGCTAGTGCTGTTAATACAGATACGCAGTATTTT.

The chain carries TRBV12-3 or TRBV12-4 and TRBJ2-7; tentative D call: TRBD1 (6 bases). V was clipped by 6 bases and J by 1 base, with 10 bases between them. The CDR3 covers 13 residues. Here the CDR3 reads CASRWTDSYEQYF. The CDR3 nucleotides are TGTGCCAGCAGATGGACAGATTCCTACGAGCAGTACTTC.

The DNA of the CDR3 is TGTGCCAGCAGCTCACCGACTAGCGGGGGGTCAACAGATACGCAGTATTTT. This translates into CASSSPTSGGSTDTQYF. The rearrangement links TRBV7-6 to TRBJ2-3; 13 bases match TRBD2. The CDR3 is 17 amino acids. V shed 4 bases, J shed 3 bases, and the junction held 7 bases outside the gene matches. Germline loops: CDR1 SGHVS, CDR2 FNYEAQ.

This clone has just one count. The chain carries TRBV30 and TRBJ1-6; no clear D gene. Germline V gives CDR1 GTSNPN, CDR2 SVGIG (reference sequence). V lost 2 bases, J lost 9 bases, and 23 bases lay in between. This CDR3 region has 17 residues. The CDR3 bases are TGTGCCTGGAGTTCCGCCCGGGATTTGTGGAGTGGTTCACCCCTCCACTTT. Protein product: CAWSSARDLWSGSPLHF.